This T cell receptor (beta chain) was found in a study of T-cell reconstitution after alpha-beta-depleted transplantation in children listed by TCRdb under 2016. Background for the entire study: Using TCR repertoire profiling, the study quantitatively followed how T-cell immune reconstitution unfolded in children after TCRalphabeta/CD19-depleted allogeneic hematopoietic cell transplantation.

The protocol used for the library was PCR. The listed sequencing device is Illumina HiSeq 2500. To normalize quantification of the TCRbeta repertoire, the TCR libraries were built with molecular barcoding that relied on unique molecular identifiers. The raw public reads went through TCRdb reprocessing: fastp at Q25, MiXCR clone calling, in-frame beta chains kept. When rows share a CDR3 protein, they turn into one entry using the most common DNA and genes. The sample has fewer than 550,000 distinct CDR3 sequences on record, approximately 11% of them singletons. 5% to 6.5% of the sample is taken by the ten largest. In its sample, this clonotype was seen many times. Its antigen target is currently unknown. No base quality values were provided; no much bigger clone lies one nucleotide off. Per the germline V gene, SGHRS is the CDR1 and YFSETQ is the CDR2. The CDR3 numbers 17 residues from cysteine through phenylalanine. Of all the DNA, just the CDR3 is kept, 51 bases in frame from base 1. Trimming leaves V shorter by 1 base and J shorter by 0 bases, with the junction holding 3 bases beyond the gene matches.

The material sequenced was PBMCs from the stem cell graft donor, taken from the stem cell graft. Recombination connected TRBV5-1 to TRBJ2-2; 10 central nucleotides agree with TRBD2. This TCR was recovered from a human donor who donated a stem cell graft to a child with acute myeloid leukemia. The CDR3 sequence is CASSLPSGGANTGELFF. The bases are TGCGCCAGCAGCTTGCCCAGCGGGGGGGCGAACACCGGGGAGCTGTTTTTT.